The clone carrying this T cell receptor (beta chain) was seen a handful of times. What it binds is not known. The source of the sample is a study of T cells after yellow fever vaccination. Study results and limitations: The study re-detected most primary-vaccination clones after the booster (96% CD4, approximately 87% CD8). Contaminating bulk clonotypes could be abundant in FACS-sorted repertoires.

Synthesis of TCR cDNA relied on 5'RACE template switching, which attached a universal primer site and UMIs. TCRdb independently ran MiXCR on the 5' RACE reads; one entry per CDR3 protein. Of approximately 260,000 distinct CDR3 sequences in the sample, roughly 5% were seen once. The germline CDR1 and CDR2 sequences are SGHRS and YFSETQ. The V gene lost 5 bases and the J gene lost 1 base, with 9 bases spanning the gap. This CDR3 is 14 amino acids long. The specimen was CD4+ T cells sorted from PBMCs, collected on the day of the yellow fever booster vaccination. V gene TRBV5-1 combines with J gene TRBJ2-2; tentatively, D is TRBD1 (5 bases). This clonotype was obtained from a man between 18 and 35 years old who received the YFV17D yellow fever vaccine. CDR3 region: CASRAGRNTGELFF. Written as DNA, the CDR3 is TGCGCCAGCAGGGCAGGGCGGAACACCGGGGAGCTGTTTTTT.